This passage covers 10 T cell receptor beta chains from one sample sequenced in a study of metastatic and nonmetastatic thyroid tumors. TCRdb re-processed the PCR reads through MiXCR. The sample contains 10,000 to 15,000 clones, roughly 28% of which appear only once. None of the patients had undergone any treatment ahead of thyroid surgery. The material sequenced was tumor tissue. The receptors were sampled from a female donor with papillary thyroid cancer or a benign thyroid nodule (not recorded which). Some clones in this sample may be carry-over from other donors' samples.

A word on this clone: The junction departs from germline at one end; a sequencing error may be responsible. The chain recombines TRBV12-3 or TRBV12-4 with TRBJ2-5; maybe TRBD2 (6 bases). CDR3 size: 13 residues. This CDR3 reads CSSRSRGQETQYF. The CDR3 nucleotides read TGTTCCAGCAGATCACGGGGGCAAGAGACCCAGTACTTC.

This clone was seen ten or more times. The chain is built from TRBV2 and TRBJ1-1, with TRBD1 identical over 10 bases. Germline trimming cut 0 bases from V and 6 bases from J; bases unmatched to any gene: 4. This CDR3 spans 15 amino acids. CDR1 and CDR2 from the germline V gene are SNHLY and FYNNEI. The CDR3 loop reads CASSEAWTGGAEAFF. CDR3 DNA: TGTGCCAGCAGTGAAGCCTGGACAGGGGGAGCTGAAGCTTTCTTT. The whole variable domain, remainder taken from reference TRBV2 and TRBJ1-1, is EPEVTQTPSHQVTQMGQEVILRCVPISNHLYFYWYRQILGQKVEFLVSFYNNEISEKSEIFDDQFSVERPDGSNFTLKIRSTKLEDSAMYFCASSEAWTGGAEAFFGQGTRLTVV.

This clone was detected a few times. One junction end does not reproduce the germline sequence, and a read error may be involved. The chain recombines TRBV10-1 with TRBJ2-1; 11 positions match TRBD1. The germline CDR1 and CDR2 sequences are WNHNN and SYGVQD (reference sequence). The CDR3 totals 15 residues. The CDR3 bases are TGCGCCACCCAACCGGGACAGGGGGTCCGCAATGAGCAATTCTTC. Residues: CATQPGQGVRNEQFF.

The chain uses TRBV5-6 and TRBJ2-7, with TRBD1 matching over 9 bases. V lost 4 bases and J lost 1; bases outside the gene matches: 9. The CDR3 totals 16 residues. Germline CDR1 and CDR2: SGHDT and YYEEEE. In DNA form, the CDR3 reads TGTGCCAGCAGCCGATCCTGGGGGACAGGGTCCTACGAGCAGTACTTC. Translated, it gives CASSRSWGTGSYEQYF.

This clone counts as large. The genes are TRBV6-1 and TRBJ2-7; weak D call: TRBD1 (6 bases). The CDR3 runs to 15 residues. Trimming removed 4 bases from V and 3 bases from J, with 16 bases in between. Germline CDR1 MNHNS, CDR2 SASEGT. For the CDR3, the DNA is TGTGCCAGCAGTGTAACTACAGGGATCGTCTACGAGCAGTACTTC. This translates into CASSVTTGIVYEQYF.

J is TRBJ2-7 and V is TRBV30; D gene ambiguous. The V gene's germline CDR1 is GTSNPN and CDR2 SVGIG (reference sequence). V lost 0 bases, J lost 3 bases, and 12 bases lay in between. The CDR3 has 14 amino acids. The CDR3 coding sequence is TGTGCCTGGAGTGTAGGCTCCAGTGGCTACGAGCAGTACTTC. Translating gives CAWSVGSSGYEQYF.

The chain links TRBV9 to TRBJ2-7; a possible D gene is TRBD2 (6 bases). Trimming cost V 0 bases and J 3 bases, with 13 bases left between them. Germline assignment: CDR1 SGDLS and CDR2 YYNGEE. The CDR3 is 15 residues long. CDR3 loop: CASSVDGGTNYEQYF. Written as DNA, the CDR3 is TGTGCCAGCAGCGTAGATGGAGGGACGAACTACGAGCAGTACTTC. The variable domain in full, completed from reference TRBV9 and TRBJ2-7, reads DSGVTQTPKHLITATGQRVTLRCSPRSGDLSVYWYQQSLDQGLQFLIQYYNGEERAKGNILERFSAQQFPDLHSELNLSSLELGDSALYFCASSVDGGTNYEQYFGPGTRLTVT.

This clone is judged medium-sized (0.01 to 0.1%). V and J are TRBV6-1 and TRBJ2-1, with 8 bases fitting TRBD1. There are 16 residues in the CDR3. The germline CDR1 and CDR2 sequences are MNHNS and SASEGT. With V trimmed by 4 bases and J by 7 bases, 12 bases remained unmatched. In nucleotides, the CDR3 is TGTGCCAGCAGTGGAGGGACCGGGACAGGTGTTAATGAGCAGTTCTTC. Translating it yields CASSGGTGTGVNEQFF.

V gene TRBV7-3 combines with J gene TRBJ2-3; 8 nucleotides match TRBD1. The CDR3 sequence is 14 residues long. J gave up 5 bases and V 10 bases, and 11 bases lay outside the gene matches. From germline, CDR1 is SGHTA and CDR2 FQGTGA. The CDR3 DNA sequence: TGTGCCATCATCTCCAGGGGGCGGGGAGATACGCAGTATTTT. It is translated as CAIISRGRGDTQYF.

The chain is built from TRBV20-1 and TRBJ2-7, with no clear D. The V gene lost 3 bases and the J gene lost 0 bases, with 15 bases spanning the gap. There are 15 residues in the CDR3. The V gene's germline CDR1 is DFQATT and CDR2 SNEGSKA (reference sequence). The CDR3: CSASAPVGNSYEQYF. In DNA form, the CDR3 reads TGCAGTGCTAGCGCACCGGTGGGGAACTCCTACGAGCAGTACTTC.